This T cell receptor beta chain was obtained from a study of cytomegalovirus exposure and HLA in healthy donors. Vbeta (60) and Jbeta (13) primers were used in the PCR. Study processing details: Unique TCR beta chains totaled around 86 million in a later count, with 8.5 million to 12 million of them shared. Produced via immunoSEQ multiplex PCR; TCRdb's table is partial and in-frame only. V and J calls and clone size are as listed in that table; D and trimming were resolved from the DNA. The repertoire includes 250,000 to 350,000 clones, approximately 90% of them detected once, and about 2.5% sits in the top ten. Points on this clone: Antigen unknown.

Losses at the gene ends were 5 bases for V and 9 bases for J; bases not matched to a gene: 11. The CDR3 length is 16 residues. Germline loops: CDR1 LNHDA, CDR2 SQIVND (reference sequence). Study-wide points: TCR beta sequences reportedly predicted the HLA-A and HLA-B alleles of most subjects accurately. In a later analysis, compared with equally common non-associated chains, HLA-associated beta chains were more expanded.

The receptor was isolated from a woman under 30 in good health and CMV-seronegative. Sequencing input: PBMCs. The chain has TRBV19 and TRBJ1-6; 9 bases are a match to TRBD1. In DNA, the CDR3 is TGTGCCAGTAGTGCTCTCGACAGGGGGTCTGGTTCACCCCTCCACTTT. Protein product: CASSALDRGSGSPLHF.